This T cell receptor beta chain emerged from a study of blood T cell repertoires in COVID-19. Trimming took 6 bases from V and 8 from J; bases not matched to a gene: 0. CDR1 and CDR2 (germline): MGHDK, SYGVNS. The CDR3 has 13 residues. TCRdb's table, derived via immunoSEQ multiplex PCR, lists solely in-frame clones and lacks some. The repertoire holds approximately 150,000 clones, with 88% as singletons. The receptor comes from a man aged 65 to 79 with active COVID-19. Sequencing was carried out using peripheral blood. The chain recombines TRBV25-1 with TRBJ2-1, with 14 bases identical to TRBD2. CDR3 region: CASRTSGRDEQFF. DNA for the CDR3: TGTGCCAGCAGGACTAGCGGGAGGGATGAGCAGTTCTTC.